This T cell receptor (beta chain) was profiled in a study of cytomegalovirus exposure and HLA in healthy donors. Study results and caveats: For most TCR sequences rarity was the rule, although some public TCRs occurred in many donors. The study recorded 164 TCR beta chains that were cytomegalovirus-associated.

On this clone: The target antigen is unknown.

It was with 60 Vbeta and 13 Jbeta primers that the PCR ran. The assay was immunoSEQ multiplex PCR, and TCRdb's table has in-frame clones only and misses some. The sample data list 150,000 to 200,000 clones. CDR3 length equals 15 residues. V gave up 4 bases and J gave up 5 bases; unmatched junction bases: 9. Germline V gives CDR1 LNHDA, CDR2 SQIVND (reference sequence). The sequenced sample was PBMCs. J is TRBJ2-5 and V is TRBV19; TRBD1 matches at 8 bases. The source is a man aged 25-45 years in good health and CMV-seronegative. The CDR3, as DNA: TGTGCCAGTAGTACCGCCAGGACAGGGTTGGAGACCCAGTACTTC. Protein: CASSTARTGLETQYF.